Below are 4 T cell receptor beta chains sequenced from a single sample in a study of beta chain features in type 1 diabetes. Expressed TCRB transcripts were sequenced because the entire RNA isolate underwent reverse transcription. Using immunoSEQ multiplex PCR, the repertoire was profiled, and TCRdb retains in-frame clones only, with some absent. The table lists about 900,000 clones, 17% of them singletons. Specimen: naive CD4+ T cells from blood. The source is a woman between 18 and 29 years old in good health.

The chain recombines TRBV10-3 with TRBJ1-3; D is uncertain. The V end was cut by 3 bases, the J end by 0 bases, with 6 bases between. The CDR3 is 14 residues long. Germline V gene sequence: CDR1 ENHRY, CDR2 SYGVKD. The CDR3 here is CAISEADSGNTIYF. For the CDR3, the DNA is TGTGCCATCAGTGAAGCAGACTCTGGAAACACCATATATTTT.

The gene calls are TRBV28 and TRBJ2-7; D may be TRBD1 or TRBD2 (5 bases each). The germline CDR1 and CDR2 sequences are MDHEN and SYDVKM. V was clipped by 4 bases and J by 2 bases, with 12 bases between them. The CDR3 length is 14 residues. CDR3 sequence (DNA): TGTGCCAGCAGTTCCGCCGGGACCCCCTACGAGCAGTACTTC. Translating it yields CASSSAGTPYEQYF.

This clone was counted a few times. The chain recombines TRBV11-2 with TRBJ2-3; TRBD2 matches at 7 bases. The CDR3 runs to 16 residues. CDR1 and CDR2 from the germline V gene are SGHAT and FQNNGV. V was clipped by 1 base and J by 1 base; unmatched bases: 5. The CDR3 sequence: CASSLGSSGGTDTQYF. The DNA for the CDR3 is TGTGCCAGCAGCTTAGGCTCTAGCGGAGGCACAGATACGCAGTATTTT.

The CDR3 DNA reads as TGTGCCAGCTCACCTCTACTAGGACTGAACACCGGGGAGCTGTTTTTT. Translating gives CASSPLLGLNTGELFF. J is TRBJ2-2 and V is TRBV18; D perhaps matches TRBD2 (5 bases). This CDR3 contains 16 residues. The V and J ends lost 3 bases and 1 base respectively, with 12 bases between them. The germline V gene has CDR1 KGHSH and CDR2 LQKENI.